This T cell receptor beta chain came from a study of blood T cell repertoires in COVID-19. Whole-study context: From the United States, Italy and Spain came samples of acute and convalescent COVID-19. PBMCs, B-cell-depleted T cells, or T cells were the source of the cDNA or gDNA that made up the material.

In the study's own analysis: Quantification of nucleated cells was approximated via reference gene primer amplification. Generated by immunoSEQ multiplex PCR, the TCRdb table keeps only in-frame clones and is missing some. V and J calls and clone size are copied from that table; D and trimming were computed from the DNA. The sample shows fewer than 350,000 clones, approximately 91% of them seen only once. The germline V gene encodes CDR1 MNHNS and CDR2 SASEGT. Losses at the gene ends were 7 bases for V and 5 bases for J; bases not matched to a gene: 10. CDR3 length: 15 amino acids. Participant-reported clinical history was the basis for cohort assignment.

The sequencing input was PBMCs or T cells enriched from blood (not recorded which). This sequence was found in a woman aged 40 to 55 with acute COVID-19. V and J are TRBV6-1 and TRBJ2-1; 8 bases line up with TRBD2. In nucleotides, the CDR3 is TGTGCCAGCACCCCGCGGCGGGGGGCGAACAATGAGCAGTTCTTC. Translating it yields CASTPRRGANNEQFF.